The 15 T cell receptor beta chains below all came from one sample that was sequenced in a study of beta chain features in type 1 diabetes. What was sequenced were expressed TCRB transcripts, since all of the isolated RNA had been reverse transcribed. Profiled with immunoSEQ multiplex PCR; TCRdb holds only in-frame clones, not every one. The sample lists 400,000 to 550,000 clones; over 9.5% were seen once. Sequencing used naive CD4+ T cells from blood. These receptors were taken from a woman aged 18-35 years in good health.

V and J are TRBV18 and TRBJ2-5; TRBD1 matches 9 bases. The length of the CDR3 is 14 residues. Germline trimming cut 6 bases from V and 5 bases from J; bases unmatched to any gene: 7. The germline V gene has CDR1 KGHSH and CDR2 LQKENI. The CDR3 sequence: CASSPGQGYETQYF. For the CDR3, the DNA is TGTGCCAGCTCCCCGGGACAGGGTTACGAGACCCAGTACTTC.

Details on this clone: One end of the junction varies from germline; a read error may be responsible. V usage is TRBV13 and J usage is TRBJ2-6; D is perhaps TRBD1 or TRBD2 (5 bases each). The germline CDR1 and CDR2 sequences are PRHDT and FYEKMQ (reference sequence). The length of the CDR3 is 15 residues. The CDR3 bases are TGTGCCAGCAGCTTAGTGAGGTCCGGGGCCAACATCCTGACTTTC. It codes for CASSLVRSGANILTF.

The rearrangement joins TRBV10-3 to TRBJ2-1, with 7 positions matching TRBD2. V shed 2 bases, J shed 4 bases, and the junction held 11 bases outside the gene matches. The CDR3 is 17 residues long. Germline V gene lookup returns CDR1 ENHRY and CDR2 SYGVKD. CDR3 DNA sequence: TGTGCCATCAGTGAGCCGTCGTCGGGGGGACTTTACAATGAGCAGTTCTTC. The encoded protein is CAISEPSSGGLYNEQFF.

V is TRBV14 and J is TRBJ2-1; 10 nucleotides line up with TRBD2. CDR3 size: 15 residues. Germline V gene lookup returns CDR1 SGHDN and CDR2 FVKESK. Trimming at V came to 0 bases and at J to 9 bases, leaving 5 bases not matched to a gene. As DNA, the CDR3 is TGTGCCAGCAGCCAAGATCTAGCGGGAGTGTTTGAGCAGTTCTTC. This translates into CASSQDLAGVFEQFF.

In its sample, this clone was seen a few times. The J gene is TRBJ2-5, the V gene TRBV7-2; tentative D call: TRBD1 (5 bases). The CDR3 length is 13 residues. CDR1 and CDR2 (germline): SGHTA, FQGNSA. The germline V and J ends were trimmed by 4 bases and 2 bases, with 8 bases remaining between them. The CDR3 DNA follows: TGTGCCAGCAGCTACACAGGTCAAGAGACCCAGTACTTC. Translating it yields CASSYTGQETQYF.

This clone was detected only a few times. This chain joins TRBV4-3 and TRBJ1-6, with 7 bases aligning to TRBD1. Germline-derived CDR1 and CDR2 are LGHNA and YSLEER. Trimming removed 4 bases from V and 7 bases from J; junction bases left unmatched: 10. CDR3 length: 16 amino acids. CDR3 DNA: TGCGCCAGCAGCCCCGAGAAGGGACAGAAGAATTCACCCCTCCACTTT. It translates to CASSPEKGQKNSPLHF.

The V gene is TRBV9, the J gene TRBJ2-5; unclear D gene. This CDR3 has 14 residues. The germline gives CDR1 SGDLS, CDR2 YYNGEE. Trimming removed 2 bases at V and 1 base at J, with 9 bases between. The CDR3 sequence is CASSVGPFQETQYF. For the CDR3, the DNA is TGTGCCAGCAGCGTTGGTCCTTTCCAAGAGACCCAGTACTTC.

The gene calls are TRBV6-5 and TRBJ2-1, with a tentative D call TRBD2 (5 bases). The CDR3 runs 13 residues. Trimming cost V 9 bases and J 1 base, with 10 bases left between them. Germline-derived CDR1 and CDR2 are MNHEY and SVGAGI. CDR3 residues: CASMRASYNEQFF. The CDR3 DNA reads as TGTGCCAGTATGAGGGCTTCCTACAATGAGCAGTTCTTC.

This rearrangement joins TRBV19 to TRBJ2-7; 7 bases align to TRBD1. The ends lost 1 base at V and 0 bases at J; junction bases unmatched: 3. This CDR3 has 15 residues. The germline CDR1 and CDR2 sequences are LNHDA and SQIVND (reference sequence). In DNA form, the CDR3 reads TGTGCCAGTAGTATAGGGGACAGTTACTCCTACGAGCAGTACTTC. Its translation is CASSIGDSYSYEQYF.

This sequence joins TRBV9 and TRBJ2-1, with a tentative D call TRBD1 (6 bases). The V end was cut by 0 bases, the J end by 0 bases, with 19 bases between. CDR1 and CDR2 from the germline V gene are SGDLS and YYNGEE. The CDR3 consists of 19 residues. The DNA of the CDR3 is TGTGCCAGCAGCGTAGCTGGACAGTCCCCCGCCAGCTCCTACAATGAGCAGTTCTTC. Translation: CASSVAGQSPASSYNEQFF.

This chain joins TRBV28 and TRBJ2-1; D unclear. The CDR3 covers 12 residues. With 2 bases removed from V and 13 bases from J, the gap between germline ends came to 12 bases. Germline V gene lookup returns CDR1 MDHEN and CDR2 SYDVKM. The CDR3: CASSLPPADQFF. CDR3 DNA sequence: TGTGCCAGCAGTTTACCCCCGGCAGACCAGTTCTTC.

This clone was counted between two and nine times. Other DNA sequences of this sample code for an identical CDR3. The chain employs TRBV5-6 and TRBJ2-3; D remains ambiguous. Trimming removed 10 bases at V and 4 bases at J, with 16 bases between. The germline V gene encodes CDR1 SGHDT and CDR2 YYEEEE. The CDR3 extends over 13 amino acids. Written as DNA, the CDR3 is TGTGCCTCCAGCTTGGAAAGGTCAGATACGCAGTATTTT. Protein sequence: CASSLERSDTQYF.

The V call is TRBV4-2, the J call TRBJ2-6; D not resolved. V was trimmed by 0 bases and J by 2 bases, leaving 8 bases between them. The CDR3 has 16 amino acids. Germline V gene data show CDR1 as LGHNA and CDR2 as YNFKEQ. The CDR3 nucleotides read TGTGCCAGCAGCCAAGATGGTACAGCTGGGGCCAACGTCCTGACTTTC. Its translation: CASSQDGTAGANVLTF.

The chain uses TRBV7-9 and TRBJ2-1; D may correspond to TRBD1 or TRBD2 (5 bases each). Trimming cost V 2 bases and J 3 bases, with 11 bases left between them. CDR1 is SEHNR and CDR2 is FQNEAQ in the germline V gene (reference sequence). This CDR3 region has 15 residues. This chain's CDR3 is CASSLLEGLYNEQFF. As DNA, the CDR3 is TGTGCCAGCAGCTTATTAGAGGGGCTCTACAATGAGCAGTTCTTC.

This rearrangement joins TRBV10-3 to TRBJ2-3; perhaps TRBD1 as D (7 bases). This CDR3 has 15 residues. V gave up 6 bases and J gave up 2 bases, with 15 bases separating them. In germline, CDR1 is ENHRY, CDR2 SYGVKD. CDR3 protein: CAIREGARNTDTQYF. For the CDR3, the DNA is TGTGCCATCAGGGAGGGGGCAAGAAACACAGATACGCAGTATTTT.